The next 24 T cell receptor beta chains were all read from a single sample in a study of T-cell reconstitution after alpha-beta-depleted transplantation in children. Unique molecular identifiers were incorporated during preparation of the TCRbeta library. TCRdb analysed the PCR reads with MiXCR anew, one entry per CDR3 protein. The table records about 290,000 distinct CDR3 sequences, roughly a tenth of them present only once. Sequencing used PBMCs, obtained before TCRalphabeta/CD19-depleted stem cell transplant. All receptors derive from a boy under three years old with acute myeloid leukemia, due to receive a stem cell transplant.

This clonotype was counted at least ten times. The V gene is TRBV5-1, the J gene TRBJ1-2, with TRBD1 matching over 9 bases. Germline-derived CDR1 and CDR2 are SGHRS and YFSETQ. This CDR3 region has 16 residues. Unmatched junction bases numbered 8, after V lost 1 base and J lost 4 bases. The CDR3 spells CASSLLSDRGSYGYTF. The CDR3 nucleotides are TGCGCCAGCAGCTTGTTATCGGACAGGGGTTCCTATGGCTACACCTTC. Full variable domain (remainder filled in from reference TRBV5-1 and TRBJ1-2): KAGVTQTPRYLIKTRGQQVTLSCSPISGHRSVSWYQQTPGQGLQFLFEYFSETQRNKGNFPGRFSGRQFSNSRSEMNVSTLELGDSALYLCASSLLSDRGSYGYTFGSGTRLTVV.

This clonotype was counted a few times. The chain joins TRBV12-3 or TRBV12-4 to TRBJ2-1, with D perhaps matching TRBD1 or TRBD2 (5 bases each). This CDR3 has 18 residues. V was clipped by 1 base and J by 0 bases, with 16 bases between them. The CDR3 nucleotides are TGTGCCAGCAGTTTAGGTCTTACCCCAGGGAGCTCCTACAATGAGCAGTTCTTC. Protein: CASSLGLTPGSSYNEQFF.

This clonotype was recorded many times. The V call is TRBV5-1, the J call TRBJ2-3; D perhaps matches TRBD1 (5 bases). The CDR3 extends over 16 amino acids. Germline CDR1 is SGHRS and CDR2 is YFSETQ. Between the trimmed V and J ends, which lost 0 bases and 0 bases, there was a span of 11 bases. The CDR3 DNA is TGCGCCAGCAGCTTGGCCAAGGGGCATAGCACAGATACGCAGTATTTT. This codes for CASSLAKGHSTDTQYF.

The J gene is TRBJ2-7, the V gene TRBV9, with 9 nucleotides matching TRBD1. The trim removed 3 bases at V and 4 bases at J, leaving 5 bases unmatched. CDR3 length: 14 residues. Germline loops: CDR1 SGDLS, CDR2 YYNGEE. CDR3 nucleotide sequence: TGTGCCAGCAGCGCCGGGACAGGGCGTTACGAGCAGTACTTC. This codes for CASSAGTGRYEQYF.

This clonotype was observed many times. V gene TRBV12-3 or TRBV12-4 combines with J gene TRBJ1-6; D gene ambiguous. Between the trimmed V and J ends, which lost 3 bases and 8 bases, there was a span of 23 bases. CDR3 size: 18 residues. The CDR3 sequence is CASSFRPGVREGYSPLHF. In DNA, the CDR3 is TGTGCCAGCAGTTTCCGGCCAGGAGTGAGGGAAGGGTATTCACCCCTCCACTTT.

This clonotype occurred many times. The gene calls are TRBV19 and TRBJ2-1; D could derive from TRBD1 or TRBD2 (6 bases each). CDR1 and CDR2 from the germline V gene are LNHDA and SQIVND (reference sequence). V was shortened by 3 bases and J by 7 bases, with 16 bases between the two germline ends. The CDR3 spans 15 residues. The CDR3 spells CASSIIGGRGNEQFF. The CDR3 bases are TGTGCCAGTAGTATCATCGGGGGCAGGGGAAATGAGCAGTTCTTC.

This clonotype was detected many times. The V gene is TRBV28, the J gene TRBJ1-2, with TRBD1 matching 7 bases. This CDR3 region has 13 residues. Germline loops: CDR1 MDHEN, CDR2 SYDVKM. Losses at the gene ends were 6 bases for V and 8 bases for J; bases not matched to a gene: 9. The CDR3 DNA is TGTGCCAGCAGCCCGGGAGGGGGCTGGGGCTACACCTTC. It encodes CASSPGGGWGYTF.

There are a few counts of this clonotype. This chain connects TRBV7-2 to TRBJ2-3, with D perhaps assigned TRBD1 or TRBD2 (5 bases each). CDR1 SGHTA and CDR2 FQGNSA come from the germline V gene. The ends were cut back, 3 bases at V and 2 bases at J, with 9 bases in the middle. The CDR3 consists of 14 residues. The CDR3 loop reads CASSFGGFTDTQYF. DNA for the CDR3: TGTGCCAGCAGCTTTGGGGGTTTCACAGATACGCAGTATTTT.

This chain connects TRBV29-1 to TRBJ2-5; D ambiguous. V was shortened by 0 bases and J by 5 bases, with 7 bases between the two germline ends. CDR1 is SQVTM, CDR2 ANQGSEA, per germline. The length of the CDR3 is 12 residues. CDR3 in amino acids: CSVEEGSETQYF. The DNA for the CDR3 is TGCAGCGTTGAAGAAGGTTCGGAGACCCAGTACTTC.

On this clonotype: A much more abundant neighbour one base away suggests this may be a read error. V gene TRBV11-2 combines with J gene TRBJ2-3, with D unresolved. This CDR3 is built from 12 residues. The V gene's germline CDR1 is SGHAT and CDR2 FQNNGV. The CDR3 here is CPSSSREDTQYF. As DNA, the CDR3 is TGTCCCAGCAGCTCTAGGGAAGATACGCAGTATTTT.

Many counts were recorded for this clonotype. The chain is built from TRBV28 and TRBJ1-2; TRBD1 is a possible D gene (5 bases). The CDR3 is made up of 14 amino acids. Germline V CDR1 and CDR2: MDHEN, SYDVKM. Trimming pared 3 bases from V and 2 bases from J, leaving 10 bases between. CDR3 sequence: CASSFVRGNYGYTF. For the CDR3, the DNA is TGTGCCAGCAGTTTCGTTAGGGGAAACTATGGCTACACCTTC.

The sample holds many counts of this clonotype. The chain recombines TRBV5-1 with TRBJ2-5, with D maybe TRBD2 (6 bases). The CDR3 is 14 amino acids. Germline CDR1 and CDR2: SGHRS and YFSETQ. Trimming took off 4 bases at V and 5 bases at J, with 15 bases between the two ends. The CDR3 region has the DNA TGCGCCAGCAGCGCCGGGACTGCCGTCGAGACCCAGTACTTC. This encodes CASSAGTAVETQYF.

In DNA form, the CDR3 reads TGTGCCAGCAGCTTATCCCGGGGCGGAGGGTACAATGAGCAGTTCTTC. Protein: CASSLSRGGGYNEQFF. This chain uses TRBV7-9 with TRBJ2-1, with TRBD2 as a possible D gene (6 bases). Trimming shortened V by 2 bases and J by 4 bases, and 15 bases separated the two germline ends. CDR1 and CDR2 (germline): SEHNR, FQNEAQ (reference sequence). This CDR3 has 16 amino acids.

In the case of this clonotype: Since a much larger clone is just one base distant, this may be a read error. The chain couples TRBV5-1 to TRBJ1-4; TRBD1 agrees at 7 bases. Germline V lookup: CDR1 SGHRS, CDR2 YFSETQ. The CDR3 runs to 15 residues. CDR3: CASSPGTARGGKPFF. CDR3 nucleotides: TGCGCCAGCAGCCCCGGGACAGCCCGCGGTGGAAAACCGTTTTTT.

The sample holds one count of this clonotype. The genes are TRBV3-1 and TRBJ1-4; TRBD1 agrees at 8 bases. The CDR3 contains 16 residues. V shed 3 bases, J shed 4 bases, and the junction held 7 bases outside the gene matches. Germline-derived CDR1 and CDR2 are LGHDT and YNNKEL (reference sequence). As DNA, the CDR3 is TGTGCCAGCAGCCATCGCGACAGGGGTATTAATGAAAAACTGTTTTTT. This codes for CASSHRDRGINEKLFF. Drawing the rest from reference TRBV3-1 and TRBJ1-4, the complete variable domain is DTAVSQTPKYLVTQMGNDKSIKCEQNLGHDTMYWYKQDSKKFLKIMFSYNNKELIINETVPNRFSPKSPDKAHLNLHINSLELGDSAVYFCASSHRDRGINEKLFFGSGTQLSVL.

This clonotype was picked up a small number of times. V gene TRBV20-1 combines with J gene TRBJ1-5; maybe TRBD1 (5 bases). V lost 3 bases and J lost 4, with 13 bases in between. Germline V gene data show CDR1 as DFQATT and CDR2 as SNEGSKA (reference sequence). CDR3 length equals 14 residues. This chain's CDR3 is CSASGGVWNQPQHF. The CDR3, as DNA: TGCAGTGCTAGTGGGGGAGTGTGGAATCAGCCCCAGCATTTT.

This clonotype was counted ten times or more. The rearrangement links TRBV28 to TRBJ1-1; no clear D gene. Germline V gene sequence: CDR1 MDHEN, CDR2 SYDVKM. V shed 1 base and J shed 4 bases, with 10 bases lying between them. There are 14 residues in the CDR3. For the CDR3, the DNA is TGTGCCAGCAGTTTATTGGGTAAGGGCACTGAAGCTTTCTTT. Amino acid sequence: CASSLLGKGTEAFF.

Ten or more counts support this clonotype. This chain uses TRBV28 with TRBJ1-1; the D gene is possibly TRBD1 (5 bases). The germline gives CDR1 MDHEN, CDR2 SYDVKM. The V end lost 4 bases, the J end lost 1 base, and 10 bases lay between the germline ends. There are 14 residues in the CDR3. In DNA, the CDR3 is TGTGCCAGCAGTTACCCCCAGGGGAACACTGAAGCTTTCTTT. Translated: CASSYPQGNTEAFF. The complete variable domain, with remaining parts taken from reference TRBV28 and TRBJ1-1, reads DVKVTQSSRYLVKRTGEKVFLECVQDMDHENMFWYRQDPGLGLRLIYFSYDVKMKEKGDIPEGYSVSREKKERFSLILESASTNQTSMYLCASSYPQGNTEAFFGQGTRLTVV.

The chain recombines TRBV5-1 with TRBJ2-7, with unresolved D. CDR1 is SGHRS and CDR2 is YFSETQ in the germline V gene. V shed 0 bases and J shed 2 bases, with 6 bases lying between them. This CDR3 is 13 amino acids long. The CDR3 DNA reads as TGCGCCAGCAGCTTGGACCCCACCTACGAGCAGTACTTC. Translation: CASSLDPTYEQYF. The full variable domain, with the rest looked up from reference TRBV5-1 and TRBJ2-7, is KAGVTQTPRYLIKTRGQQVTLSCSPISGHRSVSWYQQTPGQGLQFLFEYFSETQRNKGNFPGRFSGRQFSNSRSEMNVSTLELGDSALYLCASSLDPTYEQYFGPGTRLTVT.

The chain recombines TRBV28 with TRBJ1-5, with D possibly TRBD1 on 5 matching bases. The V gene lost 2 bases and the J gene lost 0 bases, with 11 bases spanning the gap. The CDR3 has 16 amino acids. Germline CDR1 reads MDHEN; CDR2 reads SYDVKM. CDR3 nucleotide sequence: TGTGCCAGCAGTTTAAAGGGGCCTTATAGCAATCAGCCCCAGCATTTT. Protein sequence: CASSLKGPYSNQPQHF.

This clonotype was observed at least ten times. J is TRBJ2-4 and V is TRBV20-1; TRBD1 might be the D (6 bases). This CDR3 contains 16 residues. Per the germline V gene, CDR1 is DFQATT and CDR2 is SNEGSKA (reference sequence). V was trimmed by 3 bases and J by 0 bases, leaving 15 bases between them. CDR3 protein: CSASSRDTLAKNIQYF. CDR3 nucleotide sequence: TGCAGTGCTAGCAGCCGGGACACCCTAGCCAAAAACATTCAGTACTTC.

This clonotype has at least ten counts. The junction differs from germline at one of its ends, possibly a read error. The rearrangement links TRBV5-5 to TRBJ2-4; no clear D. This CDR3 spans 14 amino acids. Per the germline V gene, CDR1 is SGHKS and CDR2 is YYEKEE (reference sequence). The CDR3 sequence is CVSSLARSRDIQYF. The CDR3 DNA reads TGTGTCAGCAGCTTGGCCCGGTCCCGGGACATTCAGTACTTC.

In this sample, this clonotype turned up a few times. The CDR3 DNA reads TGTGCCAGCAGCGCTCAGGGACGTAATCAGCCCCAGCATTTT. Translation gives CASSAQGRNQPQHF. This rearrangement joins TRBV7-2 to TRBJ1-5; maybe TRBD1 (5 bases). The germline CDR1 and CDR2 sequences are SGHTA and FQGNSA. The CDR3 length is 14 residues. V lost 5 bases and J lost 4, with 12 bases in between.

This clonotype was counted only a few times. This chain links TRBV15 with TRBJ2-7; TRBD2 is a possible D gene (5 bases). The V gene lost 6 bases and the J gene lost 3 bases, with 15 bases spanning the gap. Germline lookup yields CDR1 LNHNV and CDR2 YYDKDF (reference sequence). This CDR3 is 14 amino acids long. Here the CDR3 reads CATRGSGYYYEQYF. The CDR3 DNA sequence: TGTGCCACCAGAGGCAGCGGTTATTACTACGAGCAGTACTTC. Drawing the rest from reference TRBV15 and TRBJ2-7, the complete variable domain is DAMVIQNPRYQVTQFGKPVTLSCSQTLNHNVMYWYQQKSSQAPKLLFHYYDKDFNNEADTPDNFQSRRPNTSFCFLDIRSPGLGDTAMYLCATRGSGYYYEQYFGPGTRLTVT.